This paragraph covers one TCR beta chain sequence. TCRdb's table, derived via immunoSEQ multiplex PCR, lists solely in-frame clones and lacks some. The sample has over 100,000 clones, approximately 84% seen once; the top ten hold roughly 9.9%. The sample comes from a study of T cell responses to AZD1222 COVID-19 vaccine. J was trimmed by 3 bases and V by 5 bases; bases with no gene match: 10. Germline CDR1 is PRHDT and CDR2 is FYEKMQ (reference sequence). The CDR3 is 16 amino acids. This receptor was taken from an adult in good health. The chain couples TRBV13 to TRBJ2-3, with 8 nucleotides matching TRBD1. The sequencing here drew on peripheral blood, taken on day 0 of AZD1222 vaccination. The CDR3, as DNA: TGTGCCAGCAGCCCCCCAGGGGGCGTTGGGACAGATACGCAGTATTTT. As protein: CASSPPGGVGTDTQYF.